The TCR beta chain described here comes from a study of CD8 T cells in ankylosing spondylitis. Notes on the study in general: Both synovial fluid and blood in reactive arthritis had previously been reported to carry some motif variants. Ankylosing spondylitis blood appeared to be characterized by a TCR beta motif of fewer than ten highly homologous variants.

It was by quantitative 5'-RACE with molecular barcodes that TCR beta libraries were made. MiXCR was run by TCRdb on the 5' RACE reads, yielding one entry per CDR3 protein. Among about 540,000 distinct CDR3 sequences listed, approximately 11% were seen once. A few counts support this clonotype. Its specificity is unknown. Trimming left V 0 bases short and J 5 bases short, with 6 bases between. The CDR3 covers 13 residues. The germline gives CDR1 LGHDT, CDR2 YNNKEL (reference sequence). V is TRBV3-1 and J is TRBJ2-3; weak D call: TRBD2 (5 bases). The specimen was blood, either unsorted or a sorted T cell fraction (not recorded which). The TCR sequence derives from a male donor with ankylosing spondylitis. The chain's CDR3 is CASSQDRGDTQYF. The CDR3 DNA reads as TGTGCCAGCAGCCAAGACCGGGGAGATACGCAGTATTTT.